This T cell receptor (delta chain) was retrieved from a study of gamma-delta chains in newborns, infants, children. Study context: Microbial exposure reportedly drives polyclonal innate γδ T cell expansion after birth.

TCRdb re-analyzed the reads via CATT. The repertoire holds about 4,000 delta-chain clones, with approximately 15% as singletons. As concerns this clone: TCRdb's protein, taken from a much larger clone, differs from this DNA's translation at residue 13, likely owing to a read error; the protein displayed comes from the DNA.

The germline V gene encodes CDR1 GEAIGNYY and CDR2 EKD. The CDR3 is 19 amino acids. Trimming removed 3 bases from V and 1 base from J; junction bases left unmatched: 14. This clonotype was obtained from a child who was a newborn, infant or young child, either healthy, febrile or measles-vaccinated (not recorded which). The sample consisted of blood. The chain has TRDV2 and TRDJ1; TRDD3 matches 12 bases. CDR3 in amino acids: CACDLVSGGYASSTDKLIF. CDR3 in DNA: TGTGCCTGTGACCTGGTTTCTGGGGGATACGCCTCGTCCACCGATAAACTCATCTTT.